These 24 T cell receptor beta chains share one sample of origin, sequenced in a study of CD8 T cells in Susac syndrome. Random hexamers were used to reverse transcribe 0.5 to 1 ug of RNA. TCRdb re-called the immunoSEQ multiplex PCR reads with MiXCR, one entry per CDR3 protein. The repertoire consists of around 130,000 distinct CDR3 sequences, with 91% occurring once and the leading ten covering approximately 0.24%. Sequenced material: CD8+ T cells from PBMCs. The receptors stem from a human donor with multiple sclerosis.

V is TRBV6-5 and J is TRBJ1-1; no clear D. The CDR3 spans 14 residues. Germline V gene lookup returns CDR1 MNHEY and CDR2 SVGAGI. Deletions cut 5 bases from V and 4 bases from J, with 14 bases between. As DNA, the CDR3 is TGTGCCAGCAGTCCTCTTTCCGGGGTCACTGAAGCTTTCTTT. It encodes CASSPLSGVTEAFF.

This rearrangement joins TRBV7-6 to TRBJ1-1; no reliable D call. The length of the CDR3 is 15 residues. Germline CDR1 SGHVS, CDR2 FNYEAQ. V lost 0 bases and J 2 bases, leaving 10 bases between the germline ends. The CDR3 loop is CASSLAKNGNTEAFF. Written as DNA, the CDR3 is TGTGCCAGCAGCTTAGCGAAAAATGGAAACACTGAAGCTTTCTTT.

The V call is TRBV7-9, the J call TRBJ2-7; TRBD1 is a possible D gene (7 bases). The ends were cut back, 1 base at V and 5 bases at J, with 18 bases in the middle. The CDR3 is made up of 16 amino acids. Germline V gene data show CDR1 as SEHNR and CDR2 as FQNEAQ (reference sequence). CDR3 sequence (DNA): TGTGCCAGCAGCTTAGTTGGTTGGCGGGGACAGAACGAGCAGTACTTC. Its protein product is CASSLVGWRGQNEQYF.

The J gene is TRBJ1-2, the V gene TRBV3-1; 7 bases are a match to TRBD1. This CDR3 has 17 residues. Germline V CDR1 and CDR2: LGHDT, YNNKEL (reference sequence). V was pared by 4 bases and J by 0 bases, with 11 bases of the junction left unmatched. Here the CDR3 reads CASSPTSGQASNYGYTF. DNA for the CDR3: TGTGCCAGCAGCCCGACCTCAGGACAGGCTTCTAACTATGGCTACACCTTC.

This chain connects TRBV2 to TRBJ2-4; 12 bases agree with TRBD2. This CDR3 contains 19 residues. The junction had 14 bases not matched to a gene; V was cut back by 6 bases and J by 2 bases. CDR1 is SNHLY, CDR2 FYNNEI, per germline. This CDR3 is CASSLLETSGSETKNIQYF. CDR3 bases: TGTGCCAGCAGCCTGCTTGAGACTAGCGGGAGTGAAACCAAAAACATTCAGTACTTC.

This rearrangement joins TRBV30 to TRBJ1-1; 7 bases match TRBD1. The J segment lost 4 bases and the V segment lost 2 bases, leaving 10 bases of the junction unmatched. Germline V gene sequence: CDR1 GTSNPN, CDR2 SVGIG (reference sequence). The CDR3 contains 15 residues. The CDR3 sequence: CAWSSSTGVLTEAFF. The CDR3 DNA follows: TGTGCCTGGAGTTCCTCAACAGGGGTCCTCACTGAAGCTTTCTTT.

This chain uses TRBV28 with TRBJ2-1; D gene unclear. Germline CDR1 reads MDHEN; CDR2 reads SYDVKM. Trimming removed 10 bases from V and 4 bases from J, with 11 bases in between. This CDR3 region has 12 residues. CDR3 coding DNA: TGTGCCACCTCGAAAAAATACAATGAGCAGTTCTTC. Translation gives CATSKKYNEQFF.

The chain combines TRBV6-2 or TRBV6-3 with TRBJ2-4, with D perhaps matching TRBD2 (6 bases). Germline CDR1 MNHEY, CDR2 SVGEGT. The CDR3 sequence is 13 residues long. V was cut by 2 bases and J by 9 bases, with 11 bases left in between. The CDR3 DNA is TGTGCCAGCAGTTACGGATTGGGGGGCATTCAGTACTTC. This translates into CASSYGLGGIQYF.

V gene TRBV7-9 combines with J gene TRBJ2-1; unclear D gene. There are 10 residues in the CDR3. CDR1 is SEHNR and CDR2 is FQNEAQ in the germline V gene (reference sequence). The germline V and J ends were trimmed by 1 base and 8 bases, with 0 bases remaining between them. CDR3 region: CASSLDEQFF. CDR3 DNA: TGTGCCAGCAGCTTAGATGAGCAGTTCTTC.

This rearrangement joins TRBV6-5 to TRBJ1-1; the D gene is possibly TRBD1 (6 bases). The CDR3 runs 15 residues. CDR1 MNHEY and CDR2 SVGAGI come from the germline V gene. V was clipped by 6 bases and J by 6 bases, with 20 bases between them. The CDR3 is CASRPLTGSYAEAFF. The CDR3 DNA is TGTGCCAGCAGGCCCCTTACAGGGAGCTACGCTGAAGCTTTCTTT.

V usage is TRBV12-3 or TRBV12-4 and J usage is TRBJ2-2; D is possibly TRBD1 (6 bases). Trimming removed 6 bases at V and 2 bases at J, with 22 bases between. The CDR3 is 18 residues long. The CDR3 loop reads CASSPGQGYYTNTGELFF. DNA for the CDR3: TGTGCCAGCAGCCCCGGGCAGGGGTACTACACCAACACCGGGGAGCTGTTTTTT.

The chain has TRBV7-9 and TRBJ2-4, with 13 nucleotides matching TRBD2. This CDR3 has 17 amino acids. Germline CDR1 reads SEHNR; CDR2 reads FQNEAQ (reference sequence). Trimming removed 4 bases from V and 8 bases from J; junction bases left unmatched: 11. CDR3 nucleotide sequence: TGTGCCAGCAGCTCAGGACTAGCGGGAGAGGCGGGAGACATTCAGTACTTC. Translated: CASSSGLAGEAGDIQYF.

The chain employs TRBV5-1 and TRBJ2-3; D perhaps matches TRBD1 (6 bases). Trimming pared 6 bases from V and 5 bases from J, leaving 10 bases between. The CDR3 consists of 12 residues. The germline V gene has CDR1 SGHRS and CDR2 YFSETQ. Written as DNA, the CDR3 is TGCGCCAGCACCAAACAGGGAGATACGCAGTATTTT. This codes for CASTKQGDTQYF.

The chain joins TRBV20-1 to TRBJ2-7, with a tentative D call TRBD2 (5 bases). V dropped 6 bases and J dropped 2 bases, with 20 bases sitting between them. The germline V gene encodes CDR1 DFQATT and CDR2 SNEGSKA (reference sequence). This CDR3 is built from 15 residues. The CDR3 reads CSAHNGHSGTYEQYF. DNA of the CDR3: TGCAGTGCACACAACGGCCACTCGGGGACCTACGAGCAGTACTTC.

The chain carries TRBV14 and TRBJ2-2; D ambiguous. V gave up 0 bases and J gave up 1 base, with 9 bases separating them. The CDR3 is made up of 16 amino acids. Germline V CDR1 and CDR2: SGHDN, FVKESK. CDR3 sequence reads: CASSQEHMENTGELFF. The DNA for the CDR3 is TGTGCCAGCAGCCAAGAACACATGGAGAACACCGGGGAGCTGTTTTTT.

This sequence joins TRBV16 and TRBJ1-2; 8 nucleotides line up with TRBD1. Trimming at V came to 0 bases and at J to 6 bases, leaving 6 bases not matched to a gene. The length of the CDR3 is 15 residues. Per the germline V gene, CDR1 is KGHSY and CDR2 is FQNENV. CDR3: CASSQSTGAIDGYTF. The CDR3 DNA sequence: TGTGCCAGCAGCCAATCGACAGGGGCTATAGATGGCTACACCTTC. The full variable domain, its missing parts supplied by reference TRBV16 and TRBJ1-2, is GEEVAQTPKHLVRGEGQKAKLYCAPIKGHSYVFWYQQVLKNEFKFLISFQNENVFDETGMPKERFSAKCLPNSPCSLEIQATKLEDSAVYFCASSQSTGAIDGYTFGSGTRLTVV.

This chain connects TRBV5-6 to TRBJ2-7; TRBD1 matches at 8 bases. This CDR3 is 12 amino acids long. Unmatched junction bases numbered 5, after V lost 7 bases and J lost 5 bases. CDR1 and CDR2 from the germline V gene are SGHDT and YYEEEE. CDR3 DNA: TGTGCCAGCGAACAGGGGGACGACGAGCAGTACTTC. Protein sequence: CASEQGDDEQYF.

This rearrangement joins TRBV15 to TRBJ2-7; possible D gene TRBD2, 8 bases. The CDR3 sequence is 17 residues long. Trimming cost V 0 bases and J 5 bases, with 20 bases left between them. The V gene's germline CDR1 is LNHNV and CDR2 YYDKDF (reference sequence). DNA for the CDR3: TGTGCCACCAGCAGAGATCGGGAGGGGGCGAATGCCCACGAGCAGTACTTC. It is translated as CATSRDREGANAHEQYF.

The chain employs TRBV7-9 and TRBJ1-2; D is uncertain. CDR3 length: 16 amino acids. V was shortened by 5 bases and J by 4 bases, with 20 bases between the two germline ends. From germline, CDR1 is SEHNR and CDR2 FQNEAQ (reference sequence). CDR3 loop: CASSNPENPMAYGYTF. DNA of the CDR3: TGTGCCAGCAGCAACCCGGAAAACCCTATGGCCTATGGCTACACCTTC.

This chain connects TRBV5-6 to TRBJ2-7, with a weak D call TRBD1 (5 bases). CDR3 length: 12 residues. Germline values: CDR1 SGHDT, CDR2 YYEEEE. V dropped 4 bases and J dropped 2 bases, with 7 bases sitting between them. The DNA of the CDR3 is TGTGCCAGCAGCAGGGGAACCTACGAGCAGTACTTC. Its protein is CASSRGTYEQYF.

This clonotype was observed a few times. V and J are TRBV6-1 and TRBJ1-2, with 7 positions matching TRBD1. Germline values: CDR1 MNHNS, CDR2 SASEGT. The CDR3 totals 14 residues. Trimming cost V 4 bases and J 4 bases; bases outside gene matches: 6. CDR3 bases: TGTGCCAGCAGTGGGACAGGATACTCCTATGGCTACACCTTC. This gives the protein CASSGTGYSYGYTF.

CDR3 region: CASSLKIGGSPDTQYF. The CDR3 nucleotides read TGTGCCAGCAGCCTCAAGATCGGAGGGAGCCCAGATACGCAGTATTTT. The chain employs TRBV3-1 and TRBJ2-3, with D possibly TRBD2 on 6 matching bases. V lost 4 bases and J 4 bases, leaving 18 bases between the germline ends. The germline V gene has CDR1 LGHDT and CDR2 YNNKEL (reference sequence). This CDR3 region has 16 residues.

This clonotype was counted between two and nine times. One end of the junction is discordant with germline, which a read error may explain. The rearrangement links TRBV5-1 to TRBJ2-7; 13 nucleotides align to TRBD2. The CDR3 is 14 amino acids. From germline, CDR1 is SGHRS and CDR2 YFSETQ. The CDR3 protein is CASSWTSGSYEQYF. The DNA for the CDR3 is TGTGCCAGCAGTTGGACTAGCGGGAGCTACGAGCAGTACTTC.

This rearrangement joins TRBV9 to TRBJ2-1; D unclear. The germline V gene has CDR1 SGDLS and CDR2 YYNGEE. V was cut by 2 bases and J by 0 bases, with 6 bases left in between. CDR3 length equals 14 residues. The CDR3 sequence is CASSVGDSYNEQFF. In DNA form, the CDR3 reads TGTGCCAGCAGCGTCGGAGACTCCTACAATGAGCAGTTCTTC.